This T cell receptor (beta chain) was sequenced for a study of blood T cell repertoires in COVID-19. Study at large: Whether acute or convalescent, the COVID-19 samples came from the United States, Italy and Spain. Sources were T cells, B-cell-depleted T cells, or PBMCs; the material itself was cDNA or gDNA.

In the original workflow: Reference gene primers were amplified, and this amplification served to estimate nucleated cell counts. The repertoire was sequenced with immunoSEQ multiplex PCR; TCRdb's copy has only in-frame clones and lacks some. Clone size and the V and J calls come from that table; the DNA yielded D and trimming. The table shows 65,000 to 85,000 clones, with around 90% occurring only once. The CDR3 length is 16 residues. V dropped 0 bases and J dropped 8 bases, with 19 bases sitting between them. The germline V gene has CDR1 LGHNA and CDR2 YSLEER. Sequencing input: peripheral blood. The sequence was collected from a human donor in a cohort sampled during active COVID-19. The J gene is TRBJ1-2, the V gene TRBV4-3, with D unresolved. The DNA for the CDR3 is TGCGCCAGCAGCCAAGATAGTCTCCCGCGATCGGGGGGCTACACCTTC. Amino acids: CASSQDSLPRSGGYTF.